Listed below are T cell receptor beta chains from one sample, sequenced in a study of cytomegalovirus exposure and HLA in healthy donors. Produced via immunoSEQ multiplex PCR; TCRdb's table is partial and in-frame only. This table holds some 70,000 clones, more than 60% found once. The sequenced material came from PBMCs. All receptors derive from a male donor in good health and CMV-seropositive. CDR3s include the opening cysteine and the closing phenylalanine or tryptophan. D genes are given only for firm matches. Not every row has a clone size; where given, it reads once, few, many or a size class.

size | D | J | V | DNA | CDR3
NA | TRBD2 | TRBJ2-5 | TRBV6-1 | TGTGCCAGCAGTGGGCGGGGGGATCAAGAGACCCAGTACTTC | CASSGRGDQETQYF
few | TRBD1 | TRBJ2-6 | TRBV30 | TGTGCCTGGAGTTCAGGGGGCTCTGGGGCCAACGTCCTGACTTTC | CAWSSGGSGANVLTF
NA | NA | TRBJ2-1 | TRBV12-2 | TGTGCAAGTCGCCCGGACTCCAGCTCCTACAATGAGCAGTTCTTC | CASRPDSSSYNEQFF
NA | NA | TRBJ1-2 | TRBV6-5 | TGTGCCAGCAGTTACGACACACGAAACTATGGCTACACCTTC | CASSYDTRNYGYTF
NA | NA | TRBJ2-3 | TRBV10-1 | TGCGCCAGTTCACAGGGCTTAGGTACGCAGTATTTT | CASSQGLGTQYF
NA | NA | TRBJ1-1 | TRBV7-9 | TGTTCCAGCAGCTTAGGAAGTCACAGGAACACTGAAGCTTTCTTT | CSSSLGSHRNTEAFF
few | TRBD1 | TRBJ1-2 | TRBV19 | TGTGCCAGTGTGACCGGGACAGGGGGTAACTATGGCTACACCTTC | CASVTGTGGNYGYTF
few | NA | TRBJ1-1 | TRBV9 | TGTGCCAGCAGCCTAGACGGGGGAGCTACTGAAGCTTTCTTT | CASSLDGGATEAFF
NA | NA | TRBJ2-7 | TRBV2 | TGTGCCAGCAGTGAAACGAATAGCCCGGGCGAGCAGTACTTC | CASSETNSPGEQYF
NA | TRBD1 | TRBJ2-2 | TRBV6-6 | TGTGCCAGCAGTTACAGGGGGCCGGACACCGGGGAGCTGTTTTTT | CASSYRGPDTGELFF
NA | TRBD1 | TRBJ1-1 | TRBV15 | TGTGCCACCAGCAGGGAGACAGGGGCGGTGAACACTGAAGCTTTCTTT | CATSRETGAVNTEAFF
few | TRBD2 | TRBJ2-2 | TRBV4-3 | TGCGCCAGCAGCCAGGCCCCCAGCGGGGGGGCGACCGGGGAGCTGTTTTTT | CASSQAPSGGATGELFF
NA | NA | TRBJ2-2 | TRBV9 | TGTGCCAGCAGCGTAGACAGCCACACCGGGGAGCTGTTTTTT | CASSVDSHTGELFF
NA | TRBD2 | TRBJ2-7 | TRBV27 | TGTGCCAGCAGTTTATCGGGGACTAGCGGGGTCCACGAGCAGTACTTC | CASSLSGTSGVHEQYF
NA | TRBD1 | TRBJ1-6 | TRBV5-1 | TGCGCCAGCGGGATGACAGGGAACAGTTCACCCCTCCACTTT | CASGMTGNSSPLHF
NA | NA | TRBJ2-3 | TRBV2 | TGTGCCAGCAGGAGGACATCCACAGATACGCAGTATTTT | CASRRTSTDTQYF
NA | TRBD2 | TRBJ2-3 | TRBV6-4 | TGTGCCAGCAGTGCGGGGGGGCCCACAGATACGCAGTATTTT | CASSAGGPTDTQYF
NA | TRBD2 | TRBJ2-5 | TRBV30 | TGTGCCTGGAGTGTAGGGTTGCGGGGGGCTAAAGAGACCCAGTACTTC | CAWSVGLRGAKETQYF
NA | NA | TRBJ2-1 | TRBV21-1 | TGTGCCAGCAGCAAAGACAGGGATTCCTTCTACAATGAGCAGTTCTTC | CASSKDRDSFYNEQFF
NA | NA | TRBJ2-7 | TRBV27 | TGTGCCAGCAGAGGGGGGGACACGTTCTACGCCCCCCGAGGATTTTATCCGCAGTACTTC | CASRGGDTFYAPRGFYPQYF
NA | TRBD1 | TRBJ1-1 | TRBV19 | TGTGCCAGTAAGGGACAGCAAGCTTTCTTT | CASKGQQAFF
few | NA | TRBJ1-1 | TRBV10-2 | TGCGCCAGCACCCCCCATGACAGACTGAACACTGAAGCTTTCTTT | CASTPHDRLNTEAFF
few | NA | TRBJ2-4 | TRBV7-3 | TGTGCCAGCAGCTTACAGGGGCAAAACATTCAGTACTTC | CASSLQGQNIQYF
NA | TRBD2 | TRBJ2-7 | TRBV9 | TGTGCCAGCAGCGCCCAATCTAGCGGTACCTCCTACGAGCAGTACTTC | CASSAQSSGTSYEQYF
NA | TRBD1 | TRBJ1-4 | TRBV30 | TGTGCCTGGGGACCGGGACAGGCCCACGAAAAACTGTTTTTT | CAWGPGQAHEKLFF
NA | NA | TRBJ2-4 | TRBV5-4 | TGTGCCAGCAGCTTGGTACAGGGTGGCAAAAACATTCAGTACTTC | CASSLVQGGKNIQYF